The 24 T cell receptor beta chains given below trace back to one sample, sequenced in a study of T cells in Graves' hyperthyroidism and ophthalmopathy (dated by TCRdb to the late 2010s). Preparation of the library involved multiplex PCR. Sequencing instrument: Illumina HiSeq 2000. TCR beta CDR3 regions were amplified from RNA transcripts. A first-round RT-PCR of the TCR CDR3 used the HTBI primer set with the Qiagen OneStep RT-PCR kit. TCRdb reprocessing: public reads trimmed at Q25 with fastp, clones called with MiXCR, in-frame beta chains kept. Rows are combined by CDR3 protein, so each entry shows the most common genes and DNA. This sample has approximately 740,000 distinct CDR3 sequences in its table, and about 15% of those were observed once. About 10% of the sample goes to the ten largest clones. The sample was blood. Every receptor here comes from a woman under 30 with Graves' hyperthyroidism.

With regard to this clonotype: This could be a read error, since a much larger clone is one nucleotide away. This chain joins TRBV2 and TRBJ1-6, with D possibly TRBD1 on 6 matching bases. The CDR3 loop spans 15 amino acids. CDR1 is SNHLY, CDR2 FYNNEI, per germline. The CDR3 here is CASRMVDSVNLPLHF. Here the CDR3 DNA reads TGTGCCAGTAGGATGGTGGACAGCGTAAATTTACCCCTCCACTTT.

This clonotype was observed a few times. V is TRBV5-1 and J is TRBJ2-2; D not resolved. Germline V gene sequence: CDR1 SGHRS, CDR2 YFSETQ. The CDR3 runs 16 residues. The V end was cut by 2 bases, the J end by 0 bases, with 11 bases between. CDR3 amino acids: CASSLWPLTNTGELFF. In DNA form, the CDR3 reads TGCGCCAGCAGCTTATGGCCGCTTACGAACACCGGGGAGCTGTTTTTT.

At least ten counts were recorded for this clonotype. The V call is TRBV2, the J call TRBJ2-1; 13 bases map to TRBD2. The length of the CDR3 is 19 residues. The V and J ends lost 3 bases and 9 bases, in that order; junction bases with no gene match: 17. The germline V gene has CDR1 SNHLY and CDR2 FYNNEI. Here the CDR3 DNA reads TGTGCCAGCAGTGATTCGGGACGACTAGCGGGAGGCCATTTCGTTGAGCAGTTCTTC. Translating gives CASSDSGRLAGGHFVEQFF.

The V call is TRBV20-1, the J call TRBJ2-1; 11 bases map to TRBD1. J lost 6 bases, V lost 4 bases, and 5 bases had no gene match. The CDR3 has 14 amino acids. In germline, CDR1 is DFQATT, CDR2 SNEGSKA (reference sequence). This chain's CDR3 is CSATDRGLINEQFF. The CDR3 nucleotides read TGCAGTGCTACGGACAGGGGGCTGATCAATGAGCAGTTCTTC.

CDR3 DNA: TGTGCCAGCAGTTCGAAACACAGTGGCTCCTACAATGAGCAGTTCTTC. Translating it yields CASSSKHSGSYNEQFF. The chain links TRBV27 to TRBJ2-1, with D hard to call. The CDR3 covers 16 residues. The germline CDR1 and CDR2 sequences are MNHEY and SMNVEV (reference sequence). V was shortened by 4 bases and J by 0 bases, with 13 bases between the two germline ends.

This chain joins TRBV12-3 or TRBV12-4 and TRBJ2-1; D might be TRBD1 or TRBD2, each matching 5 bases. There are 17 residues in the CDR3. Trimming took off 8 bases at V and 3 bases at J, with 23 bases between the two ends. This chain's CDR3 is CASVSKRTGPLYNEQFF. DNA of the CDR3: TGTGCCAGCGTTTCTAAACGGACGGGGCCGCTCTACAATGAGCAGTTCTTC.

This clonotype was recorded many times. V gene TRBV20-1 combines with J gene TRBJ2-2; TRBD1 is a possible D gene (6 bases). The CDR3 has 14 residues. Germline V CDR1 and CDR2: DFQATT, SNEGSKA (reference sequence). Trimming left V 2 bases short and J 1 base short, with 8 bases between. The chain's CDR3 is CSARSGQNTGELFF. For the CDR3, the DNA is TGCAGTGCTAGATCGGGACAGAACACCGGGGAGCTGTTTTTT.

Concerning this clonotype: This could be a read error, since a much larger clone is one nucleotide away. V is TRBV20-1 and J is TRBJ1-2; D remains ambiguous. The CDR3 extends over 12 amino acids. Germline V lookup: CDR1 DFQATT, CDR2 SNEGSKA (reference sequence). The V end was cut by 6 bases, the J end by 4 bases, with 12 bases between. The CDR3 reads CSAGSSSYGYTF. The CDR3 DNA sequence: TGCAGTGCCGGGTCCAGCAGCTATGGCTACACCTTC.

This clonotype was detected a few times. The chain has TRBV7-3 and TRBJ2-1; 10 bases are shared with TRBD2. This CDR3 has 17 amino acids. Trimming at V came to 2 bases and at J to 8 bases, leaving 12 bases not matched to a gene. CDR1 is SGHTA and CDR2 is FQGTGA in the germline V gene. DNA of the CDR3: TGTGCCAGCAGCTTATACCGGAGCGGGAGGGTCGGTGATGAGCAGTTCTTC. It specifies CASSLYRSGRVGDEQFF.

This clonotype was seen repeatedly, ten times or more. The CDR3 DNA reads TGTGCCTGGAGCGGACAGCCGAACACTGAAGCTTTCTTT. Translation gives CAWSGQPNTEAFF. The rearrangement uses TRBV30 and TRBJ1-1; perhaps TRBD1 as D (6 bases). The length of the CDR3 is 13 residues. Deletions cut 3 bases from V and 1 base from J, with 9 bases between. Germline V gene lookup returns CDR1 GTSNPN and CDR2 SVGIG (reference sequence).

This clonotype was counted between two and nine times. This chain uses TRBV27 with TRBJ2-1; 9 bases are a match to TRBD2. The junction had 4 bases not matched to a gene; V was cut back by 0 bases and J by 4 bases. CDR1 and CDR2 from the germline V gene are MNHEY and SMNVEV (reference sequence). The length of the CDR3 is 16 residues. The CDR3: CASSLSPSGIYNEQFF. The CDR3 DNA reads as TGTGCCAGCAGTTTATCGCCTAGCGGGATATACAATGAGCAGTTCTTC.

The table lists this clonotype with a few counts. V gene TRBV20-1 combines with J gene TRBJ1-4, with a weak D call TRBD1 (5 bases). Per germline, CDR1 DFQATT and CDR2 SNEGSKA (reference sequence). The V gene lost 2 bases and the J gene lost 8 bases, with 12 bases spanning the gap. There are 13 residues in the CDR3. This CDR3 reads CSARLPGGEKLFF. The CDR3 region has the DNA TGCAGTGCTAGACTTCCCGGGGGGGAAAAACTGTTTTTT.

This clonotype was detected many times. This chain joins TRBV30 and TRBJ2-7; a possible D gene is TRBD2 (6 bases). Germline V lookup: CDR1 GTSNPN, CDR2 SVGIG (reference sequence). The CDR3 consists of 14 residues. Trimming shortened V by 1 base and J by 1 base, and 11 bases separated the two germline ends. CDR3: CAWSGWDSSYEQYF. DNA for the CDR3: TGTGCCTGGAGTGGGTGGGACTCATCCTACGAGCAGTACTTC.

The chain employs TRBV6-2 or TRBV6-3 and TRBJ1-5; 8 bases align to TRBD1. Germline loops: CDR1 MNHEY, CDR2 SVGEGT. Trimming cost V 7 bases and J 1 base; bases outside gene matches: 3. The CDR3 sequence is 14 residues long. The CDR3 is CASTRQGSNQPQHF. The CDR3 bases are TGTGCCAGCACCAGACAGGGGAGCAATCAGCCCCAGCATTTT.

This clonotype was counted between two and nine times. The chain recombines TRBV6-2 or TRBV6-3 with TRBJ2-5; D is perhaps TRBD1 or TRBD2 (6 bases each). V was clipped by 2 bases and J by 0 bases, with 25 bases between them. CDR3 length equals 20 residues. Germline V CDR1 and CDR2: MNHEY, SVGEGT. In DNA form, the CDR3 reads TGTGCCAGCAGTTACATACAGGGAGGTGTAATCTTGGATGACCAAGAGACCCAGTACTTC. It yields the protein CASSYIQGGVILDDQETQYF.

This clonotype was seen repeatedly, ten times or more. The V gene is TRBV7-9, the J gene TRBJ2-7; 12 nucleotides align to TRBD2. The CDR3 contains 16 residues. Germline CDR1 is SEHNR and CDR2 is FQNEAQ (reference sequence). V shed 0 bases, J shed 2 bases, and the junction held 2 bases outside the gene matches. The CDR3 protein is CASSLATSGSPYEQYF. The CDR3, as DNA: TGTGCCAGCAGCTTAGCGACTAGCGGGAGTCCCTACGAGCAGTACTTC. The complete variable domain, with remaining parts taken from reference TRBV7-9 and TRBJ2-7, reads DTGVSQNPRHKITKRGQNVTFRCDPISEHNRLYWYRQTLGQGPEFLTYFQNEAQLEKSRLLSDRFSAERPKGSFSTLEIQRTEQGDSAMYLCASSLATSGSPYEQYFGPGTRLTVT.

The J gene is TRBJ2-3, the V gene TRBV14, with TRBD2 matching 8 bases. The V gene end was trimmed by 4 bases and the J gene end by 2 bases; junction bases not matched to a gene: 5. There are 15 residues in the CDR3. The V gene's germline CDR1 is SGHDN and CDR2 FVKESK. CDR3 in amino acids: CASSLKREHTDTQYF. The CDR3 DNA sequence: TGTGCCAGCAGCCTGAAGCGGGAGCACACAGATACGCAGTATTTT.

This clonotype came up once. This sequence joins TRBV19 and TRBJ1-1; possible D gene TRBD1, 5 bases. Trimming left V 5 bases short and J 1 base short, with 23 bases between. Germline loops: CDR1 LNHDA, CDR2 SQIVND (reference sequence). The CDR3 sequence is 18 residues long. This CDR3 is CASSGKDKSHQSNTEAFF. DNA for the CDR3: TGTGCCAGTAGTGGAAAGGACAAATCCCACCAGTCGAACACTGAAGCTTTCTTT.

This chain connects TRBV12-5 to TRBJ2-3, with 8 nucleotides matching TRBD1. CDR3 length equals 14 residues. The germline V gene has CDR1 LGHNT and CDR2 FRNRAP. Unmatched junction bases numbered 7, after V lost 5 bases and J lost 6 bases. The CDR3 bases are TGTGCTAGTGGTACCGGACAGGGCGTCGATACGCAGTATTTT. It codes for CASGTGQGVDTQYF.

Details on this clonotype: A read error is possible here, since a much larger clone lies one base away. The chain combines TRBV15 with TRBJ2-7; D gene uncertain. The end of the DNA aligns better with TRBJ2-1, so the J call may be wrong. This CDR3 contains 16 residues. CDR1 LNHNV and CDR2 YYDKDF come from the germline V gene (reference sequence). The CDR3 spells CATSTLTDVVSYEQFF. CDR3 nucleotide sequence: TGTGCCACCAGCACTCTGACGGATGTAGTGTCCTACGAGCAGTTCTTC.

The CDR3 loop reads CATSDLLGAGNEQFF. Here the CDR3 DNA reads TGTGCCACCAGTGATTTGCTGGGGGCGGGCAATGAGCAGTTCTTC. The chain joins TRBV24-1 to TRBJ2-1, with D tentatively TRBD1 (6 bases). Per germline, CDR1 KGHDR and CDR2 SFDVKD. The CDR3 spans 15 residues. Trimming stripped 0 bases from V and 6 bases from J, with 11 bases between.

The V call is TRBV6-1, the J call TRBJ2-7; 11 bases map to TRBD2. CDR1 is MNHNS, CDR2 SASEGT, per germline. The length of the CDR3 is 15 residues. V lost 6 bases, J lost 2 bases, and 6 bases stayed unmatched. CDR3 DNA sequence: TGTGCCAGCAGCAAGGTGGGACTAGCGGCCTACGAGCAGTACTTC. Translating it yields CASSKVGLAAYEQYF.

This clonotype was recorded a few times. V usage is TRBV28 and J usage is TRBJ1-6; a possible D gene is TRBD1 (6 bases). V shed 5 bases and J shed 7 bases, with 18 bases lying between them. Germline CDR1 is MDHEN and CDR2 is SYDVKM. There are 16 residues in the CDR3. The DNA for the CDR3 is TGTGCCAGCAGTGTACAGGGAGTTATTACGAATTCACCCCTCCACTTT. Translation: CASSVQGVITNSPLHF. Together with reference TRBV28 and TRBJ1-6, the CDR3 gives the full variable domain: DVKVTQSSRYLVKRTGEKVFLECVQDMDHENMFWYRQDPGLGLRLIYFSYDVKMKEKGDIPEGYSVSREKKERFSLILESASTNQTSMYLCASSVQGVITNSPLHFGNGTRLTVT.

This clonotype was observed a few times. The rearrangement uses TRBV24-1 and TRBJ2-2; D not resolved. Trimming left V 8 bases short and J 7 bases short, with 13 bases between. CDR3 length: 13 amino acids. CDR1 is KGHDR, CDR2 SFDVKD, per germline. CDR3 sequence (DNA): TGTGCCACCAACGGACGCTTGGGCGGGGAGCTGTTTTTT. It is translated as CATNGRLGGELFF.